The present T cell receptor (beta chain) was sequenced within a study of cytomegalovirus exposure and HLA in healthy donors. It was with 60 Vbeta and 13 Jbeta primers that the PCR ran. Using immunoSEQ multiplex PCR, the repertoire was profiled, and TCRdb retains in-frame clones only, with some absent. The profile covers 120,000 or so clones, with approximately 80% appearing a single time and about 6.8% taken by the ten largest. Regarding the study as a whole: Sequencing likely generated an artifact that appeared as a cluster of highly shared sequence variants. Cytomegalovirus association was assigned to more than 150 TCR beta chains.

Trimming at V came to 4 bases and at J to 6 bases, leaving 4 bases not matched to a gene. There are 14 residues in the CDR3. The V gene's germline CDR1 is SGHNT and CDR2 YYREEE (reference sequence). On this clone: Its antigen is not known.

Sequenced input: PBMCs. J is TRBJ2-2 and V is TRBV5-4, with 9 bases aligning to TRBD1. The clonotype originates from a man aged 25 to 40 in good health and CMV-seropositive. Here the CDR3 DNA reads TGTGCCAGCAGCACAACAGGGGGCGCCGGGGAGCTGTTTTTT. The encoded protein is CASSTTGGAGELFF.